Listed below are T cell receptor beta chains from one sample, sequenced in a study of blood T cell repertoires in COVID-19. Only in-frame clones appear in the TCRdb table, and some are missing; sequencing was by immunoSEQ multiplex PCR. The data hold some 200,000 clones, with around 90% observed a single time. The sequenced material came from PBMCs or T cells enriched from blood (not recorded which). Receptors originate from a woman aged 18-29 years who had recovered from COVID-19. Both conserved end residues are part of each CDR3. A D gene is named only where the DNA matches it firmly. Size is stated for part of the rows, as once, few or many counts, or as a class when the clone is expanded.

TRBV28	NA	TRBD2	TRBJ2-3	TGTGCCAGCAGTCCATTCACAGCGGGGGGAAGTGCGGATACGCAGTATTTT	CASSPFTAGGSADTQYF
TRBV28	NA	TRBD2	TRBJ2-1	TGTGCCAGCAGTATCCGACCCCTAGCGGGGGTTTACAATGAGCAGTTCTTC	CASSIRPLAGVYNEQFF
TRBV30	NA	NA	TRBJ1-1	TGTGCCTGGAGTACAGCCAGGAACACTGAAGCTTTCTTT	CAWSTARNTEAFF
TRBV7-9	NA	NA	TRBJ1-4	TGTGCCAGCAGCTTAGCAGGGGTGAGGAATGAAAAACTGTTTTTT	CASSLAGVRNEKLFF
TRBV28	NA	TRBD1	TRBJ1-2	TGTGCCAGCAGTTGGACAGGGTATGGCTACACCTTC	CASSWTGYGYTF
TRBV9	once	NA	TRBJ2-2	TGTGCCAGCAGCCCTCAGGGCGGCACCGGGGAGCTGTTTTTT	CASSPQGGTGELFF
TRBV10-3	NA	TRBD2	TRBJ2-7	TGTGCCATCAGTGAGTCCCCCCGGGAGGCCGAGCAGTACTTC	CAISESPREAEQYF
TRBV27	few	NA	TRBJ2-2	TGTGCCAGCAGTTTTTTTGGGACAACGAACACCGGGGAGCTGTTTTTT	CASSFFGTTNTGELFF
TRBV7-9	NA	NA	TRBJ2-2	TGTGCCAGCAGCACGGGAACCGGGGAGCTGTTTTTT	CASSTGTGELFF
TRBV9	once	NA	TRBJ2-3	TGTGCCAGCAGCGTAGACTTCACAGATACGCAGTATTTT	CASSVDFTDTQYF
TRBV11-2	NA	NA	TRBJ2-2	TGTGCCAGCACCCCCGGGACAAGGGGCACCGGGGAGCTGTTTTTT	CASTPGTRGTGELFF
TRBV27	few	NA	TRBJ1-1	TGTGCCAGCAGGCAAGTGAGGGACACTGAAGCTTTCTTT	CASRQVRDTEAFF
TRBV30	NA	TRBD1	TRBJ1-2	TGTGCCTGGAGTGCCCAGACAGGGGTAGGCTACACCTTC	CAWSAQTGVGYTF
TRBV28	many	NA	TRBJ2-2	TGTGCCAGCAGGGTCCCCGTCGGAGCCACCGGGGAGCTGTTTTTT	CASRVPVGATGELFF
TRBV28	once	TRBD1	TRBJ1-5	TGTGCCAGCAGCCCGGACAGGGTGGGCCAGCCCCAGCATTTT	CASSPDRVGQPQHF
TRBV12-3/TRBV12-4	NA	NA	TRBJ2-3	TGTGCCAGCGGACAGACTAGCACAGATACGCAGTATTTT	CASGQTSTDTQYF
TRBV3-1/TRBV3-2	once	NA	TRBJ2-6	TGTGCCAGCAGCCTCCAGGCTGGGGCCAACGTCCTGACTTTC	CASSLQAGANVLTF
TRBV21-1	once	NA	TRBJ1-1	TGTGCCAGCAGCCAAAGGAAACAGGGGCAGAACACTGAAGCTTTCTTT	CASSQRKQGQNTEAFF
TRBV7-9	NA	NA	TRBJ2-1	TGTGCCAGCAGCCCAACAGGATTCGGGGGTGGCAATGAGCAGTTCTTC	CASSPTGFGGGNEQFF
TRBV3-1/TRBV3-2	NA	TRBD1	TRBJ1-6	TGTGCCAGCAGCCAAGGAAGGACAGGGGGTTCACCCCTCCACTTT	CASSQGRTGGSPLHF
TRBV5-1	once	NA	TRBJ1-1	TGCGCCAGCAGCGGGGGGTTCAGACTGAACACTGAAGCTTTCTTT	CASSGGFRLNTEAFF
TRBV3-1/TRBV3-2	NA	NA	TRBJ1-6	TGTGCCAGCAGCCCGTGGGGCAGTAATAATTCACCCCTCCACTTT	CASSPWGSNNSPLHF
TRBV5-1	NA	NA	TRBJ1-3	TGCGCCAGCAGCCGGGAGCCGGGCTCTGGAAACACCATATATTTT	CASSREPGSGNTIYF
TRBV9	NA	TRBD2	TRBJ2-3	TGTGCCAGCAGCGTAGATCTAGCGGGGGGTGCGAAGACGCAGTATTTT	CASSVDLAGGAKTQYF
TRBV5-1	once	NA	TRBJ2-6	TGCGCCAGCAGTCAGGGCCCCTCTGGGGCCAACGTCCTGACTTTC	CASSQGPSGANVLTF
TRBV29-1	NA	NA	TRBJ2-1	TGCAGCGTTGAAGATCTCGTAAATGAGCAGTTCTTC	CSVEDLVNEQFF
TRBV27	NA	TRBD1	TRBJ1-1	TGTGCCAGCACCCCCTCTGGGAAGGGGGCGGACACTGAAGCTTTCTTT	CASTPSGKGADTEAFF
TRBV7-9	NA	NA	TRBJ2-7	TGTGCCAGCAGCTTAAGCCCCTACGAGCAGTACTTC	CASSLSPYEQYF